This T cell receptor beta chain stems from a study of T cells after yellow fever vaccination. Study information: Fractions containing few cells were prepared with SMART-Seq v4 Ultra Low Input.

This CDR3 has 20 amino acids. One entry per CDR3 protein results from TCRdb running MiXCR on the 5' RACE reads. The data contain 450,000 to 650,000 distinct CDR3 sequences, less than 25% of them singletons. General study findings and limits: The secondary T-cell response peaked on day 5, not day 15, but was weaker.

This clonotype was picked up a small number of times. Antigen: not known. This rearrangement joins TRBV21-1 to TRBJ1-5. TRBV21-1 is termed a pseudogene. This specimen was PBMCs, taken less than 25 days after the first yellow fever vaccination. This TCR was sampled from a man younger than 35 who received the YFV17D yellow fever vaccine. CDR3 loop: CASSKGPKGLGRYSNQPQHF. In DNA form, the CDR3 reads TGTGCCAGCAGCAAAGGACCTAAGGGCCTAGGCCGGTATAGCAATCAGCCCCAGCATTTT.